The 24 T cell receptor beta chains below were found in one sample sequenced in a study of monozygotic twins with inflammatory bowel disease. TCRdb processed the 5' RACE reads again and assigns one entry to each CDR3 protein, with no DNA. This specimen shows approximately 330,000 distinct CDR3 sequences; the ten leading clones hold 2%. The sequenced sample consisted of blood. These receptors came from a human donor with ulcerative colitis or Crohn's disease, or a healthy co-twin of an affected twin (not recorded which).

The chain is built from TRBV19 and TRBJ2-1; as DNA is missing, the TRBD1 call by TCRdb cannot be tested. This CDR3 has 15 amino acids. Germline values: CDR1 LNHDA, CDR2 SQIVND (reference sequence). CDR3 amino acids: CASSTSSGWGDEQFF.

The V call is TRBV11-1, the J call TRBJ1-2; TCRdb's D call of TRBD1 is untestable without DNA. CDR1 is SGHAT and CDR2 is FQDESV in the germline V gene (reference sequence). This CDR3 region has 19 residues. This chain's CDR3 is CASSLSSVTRQGTIGGYTF. Variable domain in full (rest from reference TRBV11-1 and TRBJ1-2): EAEVAQSPRYKITEKSQAVAFWCDPISGHATLYWYRQILGQGPELLVQFQDESVVDDSQLPKDRFSAERLKGVDSTLKIQPAELGDSAMYLCASSLSSVTRQGTIGGYTFGSGTRLTVV.

The chain links TRBV28 to TRBJ2-7. Germline-derived CDR1 and CDR2 are MDHEN and SYDVKM. CDR3 size: 14 residues. CDR3 protein: CASSLGSATYEQYF.

V usage is TRBV18 and J usage is TRBJ1-5. The CDR3 is made up of 14 amino acids. Per germline, CDR1 KGHSH and CDR2 LQKENI. CDR3 region: CASSPDYSNQPQHF. The whole variable domain, filled in from reference TRBV18 and TRBJ1-5, reads NAGVMQNPRHLVRRRGQEARLRCSPMKGHSHVYWYRQLPEEGLKFMVYLQKENIIDESGMPKERFSAEFPKEGPSILRIQQVVRGDSAAYFCASSPDYSNQPQHFGDGTRLSIL.

This chain connects TRBV5-1 to TRBJ1-2; TCRdb's D call of TRBD1 is untestable without DNA. CDR3 length: 13 amino acids. Germline V lookup: CDR1 SGHRS, CDR2 YFSETQ. The CDR3 spells CASSLKPGYGYTF.

The J gene is TRBJ2-2, the V gene TRBV29-1. CDR1 and CDR2 (germline): SQVTM, ANQGSEA. The CDR3 has 15 residues. CDR3 loop: CSVELRRTNTGELFF.

J is TRBJ2-1 and V is TRBV6-2 or TRBV6-3; no DNA is available, so the TRBD1 call from TCRdb remains unchecked. Germline CDR1 reads MNHEY; CDR2 reads SVGEGT. The CDR3 loop spans 14 amino acids. CDR3 amino acids: CASGQGNSYNEQFF.

The chain has TRBV5-1 and TRBJ2-2; there is no DNA to check the TCRdb D call of TRBD2. The CDR3 contains 14 residues. Germline CDR1 and CDR2: SGHRS and YFSETQ. Here the CDR3 reads CASSSPMGTGELFF.

V gene TRBV12-5 combines with J gene TRBJ2-1; without DNA, the TCRdb call of TRBD1 cannot be checked. This CDR3 region has 12 residues. The germline V gene encodes CDR1 LGHNT and CDR2 FRNRAP. The CDR3 sequence: CASGLFRDEQFF.

The genes are TRBV15 and TRBJ2-1; TCRdb calls TRBD1, which cannot be checked without DNA. The V gene's germline CDR1 is LNHNV and CDR2 YYDKDF (reference sequence). The CDR3 sequence is 15 residues long. This CDR3 reads CATSIRASSYNEQFF.

The chain combines TRBV3-1 with TRBJ2-3; TCRdb calls TRBD2, which cannot be checked without DNA. The CDR3 has 15 amino acids. Germline V gene lookup returns CDR1 LGHDT and CDR2 YNNKEL (reference sequence). CDR3: CASSFSGGGTDTQYF.

CDR3 amino acids: CASSQEQEAFF. The chain carries TRBV4-2 and TRBJ1-1. The CDR3 extends over 11 amino acids. The germline CDR1 and CDR2 sequences are LGHNA and YNFKEQ.

The V call is TRBV20-1, the J call TRBJ1-6; the D call from TCRdb, TRBD1, cannot be confirmed without DNA. This CDR3 is 16 amino acids long. From germline, CDR1 is DFQATT and CDR2 SNEGSKA (reference sequence). CDR3 loop: CSARAKYDRTNSPLHF.

This chain joins TRBV7-2 and TRBJ1-2. The CDR3 runs to 15 residues. Germline V CDR1 and CDR2: SGHTA, FQGNSA. The CDR3 here is CASSLSGLANYGYTF.

This chain joins TRBV20-1 and TRBJ1-2; checking the TCRdb D call of TRBD1 is not possible without DNA. This CDR3 region has 13 residues. Germline-derived CDR1 and CDR2 are DFQATT and SNEGSKA (reference sequence). The chain's CDR3 is CSASDGGGYGYTF.

The CDR3 is CASSLAGLAGGGETQYF. The chain recombines TRBV11-2 with TRBJ2-5; TCRdb gives TRBD2 as the D gene, but with no DNA this cannot be confirmed. Germline CDR1 and CDR2: SGHAT and FQNNGV. This CDR3 is 17 amino acids long. Full variable domain (remainder filled in from reference TRBV11-2 and TRBJ2-5): EAGVAQSPRYKIIEKRQSVAFWCNPISGHATLYWYQQILGQGPKLLIQFQNNGVVDDSQLPKDRFSAERLKGVDSTLKIQPAKLEDSAVYLCASSLAGLAGGGETQYFGPGTRLLVL.

This chain uses TRBV7-9 with TRBJ2-4; checking the TCRdb D call of TRBD2 is not possible without DNA. Germline V gene lookup returns CDR1 SEHNR and CDR2 FQNEAQ (reference sequence). The CDR3 spans 17 residues. The CDR3 protein is CASSTGLAGVAKNIQYF.

The V and J genes are TRBV12-3 or TRBV12-4 and TRBJ1-3. CDR3 length equals 16 residues. CDR3 amino acids: CASSQSTFFSGNTIYF.

The genes are TRBV30 and TRBJ1-5; without DNA, the TCRdb call of TRBD1 cannot be checked. The CDR3 runs 14 residues. Germline assignment: CDR1 GTSNPN and CDR2 SVGIG (reference sequence). The CDR3 is CAWSGDRGDQPQHF.

V usage is TRBV7-2 and J usage is TRBJ2-5; TCRdb names TRBD1, which stays unverified in the absence of DNA. This CDR3 comprises 14 residues. Germline V gene lookup returns CDR1 SGHTA and CDR2 FQGNSA. CDR3 loop: CASSLGFGAGTQYF.

The V gene is TRBV29-1, the J gene TRBJ2-1; the D call from TCRdb, TRBD2, cannot be confirmed without DNA. CDR3 size: 14 residues. Germline CDR1 SQVTM, CDR2 ANQGSEA. CDR3 in amino acids: CSGRLAGVRDEQFF.

This chain joins TRBV10-3 and TRBJ2-3; TCRdb proposes TRBD2, but this gene call is untestable without DNA. The germline V gene has CDR1 ENHRY and CDR2 SYGVKD. The CDR3 is 14 residues long. CDR3 region: CAISPGLGLDTQYF.

This chain connects TRBV7-6 to TRBJ2-2; TCRdb returns TRBD1, unconfirmable since there is no DNA. Germline V CDR1 and CDR2: SGHVS, FNYEAQ. The CDR3 extends over 16 amino acids. CDR3 protein: CASSRFKNRATGELFF.

This rearrangement joins TRBV5-6 to TRBJ2-1; TCRdb names TRBD1, which stays unverified in the absence of DNA. Germline CDR1 reads SGHDT; CDR2 reads YYEEEE. CDR3 length: 16 amino acids. The CDR3: CASSPGTGYDYNEQFF.